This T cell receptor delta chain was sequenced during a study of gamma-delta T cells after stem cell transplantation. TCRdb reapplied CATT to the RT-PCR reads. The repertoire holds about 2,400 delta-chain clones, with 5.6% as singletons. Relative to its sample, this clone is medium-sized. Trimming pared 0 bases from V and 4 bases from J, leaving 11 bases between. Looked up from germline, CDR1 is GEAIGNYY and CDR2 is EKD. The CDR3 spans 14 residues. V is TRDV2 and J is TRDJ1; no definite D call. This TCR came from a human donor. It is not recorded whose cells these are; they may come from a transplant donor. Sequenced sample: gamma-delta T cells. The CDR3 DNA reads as TGTGCCTGTGACACCGTAGGGCTCCGCGATAAACTCATCTTT. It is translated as CACDTVGLRDKLIF.